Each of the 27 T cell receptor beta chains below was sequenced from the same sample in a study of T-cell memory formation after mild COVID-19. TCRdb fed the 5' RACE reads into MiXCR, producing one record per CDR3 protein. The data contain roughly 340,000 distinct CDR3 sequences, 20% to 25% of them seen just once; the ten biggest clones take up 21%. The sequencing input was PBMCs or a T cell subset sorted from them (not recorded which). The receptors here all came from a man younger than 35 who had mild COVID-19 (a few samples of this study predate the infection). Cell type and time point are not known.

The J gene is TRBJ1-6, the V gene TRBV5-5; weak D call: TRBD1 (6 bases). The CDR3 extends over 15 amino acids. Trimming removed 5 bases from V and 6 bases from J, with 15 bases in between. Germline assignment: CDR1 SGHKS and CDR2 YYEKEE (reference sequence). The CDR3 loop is CASRDQGTSNSPLHF. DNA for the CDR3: TGTGCCAGCAGGGATCAAGGGACAAGTAATTCACCCCTCCACTTT.

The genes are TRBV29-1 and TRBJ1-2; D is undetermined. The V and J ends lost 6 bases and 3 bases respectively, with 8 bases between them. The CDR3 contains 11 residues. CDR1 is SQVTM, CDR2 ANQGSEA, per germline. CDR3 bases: TGCAGCGTGCCCAAGGACTATGGCTACACCTTC. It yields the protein CSVPKDYGYTF.

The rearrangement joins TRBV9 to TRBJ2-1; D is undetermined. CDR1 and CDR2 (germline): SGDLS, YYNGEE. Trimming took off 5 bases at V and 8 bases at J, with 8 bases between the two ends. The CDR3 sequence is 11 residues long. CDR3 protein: CASRSGDEQFF. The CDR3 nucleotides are TGTGCCAGCAGGAGTGGGGATGAGCAGTTCTTC.

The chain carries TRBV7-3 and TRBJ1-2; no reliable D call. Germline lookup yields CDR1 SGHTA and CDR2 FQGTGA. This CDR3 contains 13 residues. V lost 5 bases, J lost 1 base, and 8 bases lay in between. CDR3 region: CASSPLGNYGYTF. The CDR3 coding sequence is TGTGCCAGCAGCCCCTTGGGTAACTATGGCTACACCTTC. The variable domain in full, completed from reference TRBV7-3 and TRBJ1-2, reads GAGVSQTPSNKVTEKGKYVELRCDPISGHTALYWYRQSLGQGPEFLIYFQGTGAADDSGLPNDRFFAVRPEGSVSTLKIQRTERGDSAVYLCASSPLGNYGYTFGSGTRLTVV.

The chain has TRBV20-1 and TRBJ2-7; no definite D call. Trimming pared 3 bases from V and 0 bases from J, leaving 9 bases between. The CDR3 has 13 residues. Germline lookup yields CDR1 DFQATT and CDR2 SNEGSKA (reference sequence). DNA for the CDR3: TGCAGTGCTAGGGACGTTATCTCCTACGAGCAGTACTTC. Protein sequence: CSARDVISYEQYF.

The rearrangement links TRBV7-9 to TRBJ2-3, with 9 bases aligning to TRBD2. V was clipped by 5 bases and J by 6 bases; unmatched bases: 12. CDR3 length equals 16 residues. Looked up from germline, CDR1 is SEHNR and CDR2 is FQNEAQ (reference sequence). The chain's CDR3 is CASSPVGLAGLDTQYF. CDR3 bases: TGTGCCAGCAGCCCGGTGGGCCTAGCGGGGTTGGATACGCAGTATTTT.

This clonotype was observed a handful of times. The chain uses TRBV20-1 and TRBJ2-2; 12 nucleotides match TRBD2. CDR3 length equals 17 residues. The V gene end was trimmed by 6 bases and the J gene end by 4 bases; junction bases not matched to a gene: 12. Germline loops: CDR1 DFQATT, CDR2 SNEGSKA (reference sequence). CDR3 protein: CSAAGLAGGPRTGELFF. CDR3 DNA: TGCAGTGCCGCAGGTCTAGCGGGGGGGCCGCGCACCGGGGAGCTGTTTTTT.

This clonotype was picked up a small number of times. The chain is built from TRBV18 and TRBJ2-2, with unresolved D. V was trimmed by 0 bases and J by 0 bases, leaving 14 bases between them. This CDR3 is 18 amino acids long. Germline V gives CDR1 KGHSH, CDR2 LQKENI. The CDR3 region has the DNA TGTGCCAGCTCACCACCCCCGGTACTCTTGGCGAACACCGGGGAGCTGTTTTTT. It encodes CASSPPPVLLANTGELFF.

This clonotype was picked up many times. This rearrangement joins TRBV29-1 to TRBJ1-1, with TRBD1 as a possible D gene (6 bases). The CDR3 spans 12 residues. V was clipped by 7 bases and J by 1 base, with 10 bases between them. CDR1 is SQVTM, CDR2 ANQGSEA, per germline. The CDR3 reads CSGQTGNTEAFF. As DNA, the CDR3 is TGCAGCGGACAGACAGGGAACACTGAAGCTTTCTTT.

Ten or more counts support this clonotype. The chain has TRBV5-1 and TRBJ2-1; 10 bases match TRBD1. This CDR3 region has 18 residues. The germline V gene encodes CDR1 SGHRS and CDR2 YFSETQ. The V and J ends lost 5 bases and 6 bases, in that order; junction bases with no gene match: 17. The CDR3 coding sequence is TGCGCCAGCAGGACCGGGACAGGGGTTCTCAGACGACTCAATGAGCAGTTCTTC. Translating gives CASRTGTGVLRRLNEQFF.

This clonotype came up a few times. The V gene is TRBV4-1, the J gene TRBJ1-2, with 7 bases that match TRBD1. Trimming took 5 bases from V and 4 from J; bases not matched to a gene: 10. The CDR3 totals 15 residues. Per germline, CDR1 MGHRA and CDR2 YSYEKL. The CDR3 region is CASSSRQGRSYGYTF. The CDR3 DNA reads TGCGCCAGCAGCAGCCGACAGGGTAGAAGCTATGGCTACACCTTC.

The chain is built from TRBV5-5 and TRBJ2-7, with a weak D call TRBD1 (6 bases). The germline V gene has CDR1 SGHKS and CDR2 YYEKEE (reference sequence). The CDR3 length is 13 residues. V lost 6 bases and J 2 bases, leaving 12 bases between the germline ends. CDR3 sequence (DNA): TGTGCCAGCAACCAACAGGGCGCCTACGAGCAGTACGTC. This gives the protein CASNQQGAYEQYV.

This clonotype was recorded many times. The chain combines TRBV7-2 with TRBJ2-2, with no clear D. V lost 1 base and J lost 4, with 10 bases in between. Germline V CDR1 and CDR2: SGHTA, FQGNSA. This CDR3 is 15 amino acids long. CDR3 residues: CASSLDSSVTGELFF. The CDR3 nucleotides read TGTGCCAGCAGCTTAGATAGCTCGGTCACCGGGGAGCTGTTTTTT.

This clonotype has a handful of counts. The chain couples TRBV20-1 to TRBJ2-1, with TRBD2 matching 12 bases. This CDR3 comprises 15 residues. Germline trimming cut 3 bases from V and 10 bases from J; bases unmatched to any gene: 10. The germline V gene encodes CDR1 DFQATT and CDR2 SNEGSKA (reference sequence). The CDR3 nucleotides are TGCAGTGCTAGCCCTGCGCTAGCGGGGGGGATGGAGCAGTTCTTC. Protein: CSASPALAGGMEQFF.

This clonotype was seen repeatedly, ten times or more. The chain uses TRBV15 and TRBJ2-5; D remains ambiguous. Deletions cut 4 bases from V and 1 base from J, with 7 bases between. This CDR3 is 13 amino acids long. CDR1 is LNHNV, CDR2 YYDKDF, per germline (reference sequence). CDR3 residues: CATSNRVQETQYF. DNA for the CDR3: TGTGCCACCAGCAACCGGGTCCAAGAGACCCAGTACTTC.

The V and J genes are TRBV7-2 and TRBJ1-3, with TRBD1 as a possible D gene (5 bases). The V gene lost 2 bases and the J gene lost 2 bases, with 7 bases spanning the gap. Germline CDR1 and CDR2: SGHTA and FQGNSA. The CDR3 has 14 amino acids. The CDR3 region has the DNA TGTGCCAGCAGCTTAATAGGGGCTGGAAACACCATATATTTT. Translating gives CASSLIGAGNTIYF.

CDR3 sequence: CASRGQGTTGELFF. CDR3 DNA sequence: TGTGCCAGCAGGGGACAGGGAACGACGGGGGAGCTGTTTTTT. The J gene is TRBJ2-2, the V gene TRBV2; 9 nucleotides match TRBD1. The V and J ends lost 6 bases and 8 bases, in that order; junction bases with no gene match: 7. Germline CDR1 reads SNHLY; CDR2 reads FYNNEI. The CDR3 totals 14 residues. Supplemented by reference TRBV2 and TRBJ2-2, the full variable domain reads EPEVTQTPSHQVTQMGQEVILRCVPISNHLYFYWYRQILGQKVEFLVSFYNNEISEKSEIFDDQFSVERPDGSNFTLKIRSTKLEDSAMYFCASRGQGTTGELFFGEGSRLTVL.

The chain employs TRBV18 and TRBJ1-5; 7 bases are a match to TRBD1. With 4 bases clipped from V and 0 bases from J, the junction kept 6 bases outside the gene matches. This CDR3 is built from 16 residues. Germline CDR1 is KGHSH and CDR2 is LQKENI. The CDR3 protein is CASSQPGTASNQPQHF. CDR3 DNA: TGTGCCAGCTCACAACCCGGGACAGCTAGCAATCAGCCCCAGCATTTT.

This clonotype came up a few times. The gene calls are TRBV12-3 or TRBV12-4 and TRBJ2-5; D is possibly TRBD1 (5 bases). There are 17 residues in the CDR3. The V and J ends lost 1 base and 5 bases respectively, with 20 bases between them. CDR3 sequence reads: CASSLVWWVSPGETQYF. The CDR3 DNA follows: TGTGCCAGCAGTTTAGTCTGGTGGGTCAGTCCAGGGGAGACCCAGTACTTC.

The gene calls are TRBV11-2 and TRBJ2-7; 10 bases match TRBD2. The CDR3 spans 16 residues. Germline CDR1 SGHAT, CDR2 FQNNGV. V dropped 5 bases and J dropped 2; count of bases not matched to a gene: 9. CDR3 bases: TGTGCCAGCAGCCACACCAGCGGGGGGGCCCCCTACGAGCAGTACTTC. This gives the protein CASSHTSGGAPYEQYF. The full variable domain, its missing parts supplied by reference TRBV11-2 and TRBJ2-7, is EAGVAQSPRYKIIEKRQSVAFWCNPISGHATLYWYQQILGQGPKLLIQFQNNGVVDDSQLPKDRFSAERLKGVDSTLKIQPAKLEDSAVYLCASSHTSGGAPYEQYFGPGTRLTVT.

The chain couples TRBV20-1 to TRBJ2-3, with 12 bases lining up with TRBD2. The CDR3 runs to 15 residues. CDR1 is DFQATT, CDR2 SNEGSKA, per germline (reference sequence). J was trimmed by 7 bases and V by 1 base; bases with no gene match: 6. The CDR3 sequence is CSARVATSGGYTQYF. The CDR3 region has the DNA TGCAGTGCTAGAGTGGCGACTAGCGGGGGATATACGCAGTATTTT.

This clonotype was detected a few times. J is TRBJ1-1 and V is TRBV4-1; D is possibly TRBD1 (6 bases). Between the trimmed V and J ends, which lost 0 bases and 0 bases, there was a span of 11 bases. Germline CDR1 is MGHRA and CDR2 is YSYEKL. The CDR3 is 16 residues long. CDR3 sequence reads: CASSQDLAGVNTEAFF. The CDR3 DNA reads TGCGCCAGCAGCCAAGATTTGGCAGGGGTGAACACTGAAGCTTTCTTT.

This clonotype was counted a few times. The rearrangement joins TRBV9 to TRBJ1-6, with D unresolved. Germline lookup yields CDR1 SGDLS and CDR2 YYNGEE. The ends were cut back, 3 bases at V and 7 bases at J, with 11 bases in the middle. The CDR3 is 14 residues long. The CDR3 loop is CASSADGFNSPLHF. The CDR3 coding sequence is TGTGCCAGCAGCGCGGACGGCTTCAATTCACCCCTCCACTTT.

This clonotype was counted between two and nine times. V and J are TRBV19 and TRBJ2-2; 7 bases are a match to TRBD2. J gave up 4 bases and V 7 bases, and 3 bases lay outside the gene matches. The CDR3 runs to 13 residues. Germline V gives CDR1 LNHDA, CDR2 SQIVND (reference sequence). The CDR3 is CASTWGGTGELFF. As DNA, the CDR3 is TGTGCCAGTACCTGGGGGGGCACCGGGGAGCTGTTTTTT.

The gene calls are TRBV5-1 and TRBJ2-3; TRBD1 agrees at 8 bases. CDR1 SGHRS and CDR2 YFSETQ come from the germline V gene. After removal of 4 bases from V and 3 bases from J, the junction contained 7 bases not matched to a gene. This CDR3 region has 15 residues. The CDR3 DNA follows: TGCGCCAGCAGCCTTCGGACAGGGCAAACAGATACGCAGTATTTT. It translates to CASSLRTGQTDTQYF.

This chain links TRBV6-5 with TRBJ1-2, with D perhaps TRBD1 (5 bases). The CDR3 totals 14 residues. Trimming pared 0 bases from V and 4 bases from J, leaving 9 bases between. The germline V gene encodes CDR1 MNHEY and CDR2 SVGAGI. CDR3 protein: CASSYSRGSYGYTF. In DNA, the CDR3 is TGTGCCAGCAGTTACTCTCGGGGGAGCTATGGCTACACCTTC.

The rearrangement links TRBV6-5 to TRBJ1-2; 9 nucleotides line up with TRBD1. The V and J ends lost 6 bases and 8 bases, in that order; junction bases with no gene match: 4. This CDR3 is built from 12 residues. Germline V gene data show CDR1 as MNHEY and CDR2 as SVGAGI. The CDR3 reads CASRLTGGGYTF. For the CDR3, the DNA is TGTGCCAGCAGGCTAACAGGGGGCGGCTACACCTTC.